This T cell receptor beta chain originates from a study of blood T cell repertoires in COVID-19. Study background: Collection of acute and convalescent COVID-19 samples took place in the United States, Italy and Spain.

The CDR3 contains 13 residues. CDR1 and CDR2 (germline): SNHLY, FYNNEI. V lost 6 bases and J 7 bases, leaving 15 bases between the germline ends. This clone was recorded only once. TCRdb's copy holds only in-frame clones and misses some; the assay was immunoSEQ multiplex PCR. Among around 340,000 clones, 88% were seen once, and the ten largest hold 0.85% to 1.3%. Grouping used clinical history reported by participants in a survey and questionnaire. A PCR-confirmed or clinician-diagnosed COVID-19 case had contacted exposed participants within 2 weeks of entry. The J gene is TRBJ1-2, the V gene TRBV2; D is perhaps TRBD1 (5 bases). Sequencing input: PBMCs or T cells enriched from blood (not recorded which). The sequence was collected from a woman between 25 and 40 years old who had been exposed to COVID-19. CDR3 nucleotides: TGTGCCAGCAGGCTCGGGGGGTCTCGTGGCTACACCTTC. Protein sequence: CASRLGGSRGYTF.